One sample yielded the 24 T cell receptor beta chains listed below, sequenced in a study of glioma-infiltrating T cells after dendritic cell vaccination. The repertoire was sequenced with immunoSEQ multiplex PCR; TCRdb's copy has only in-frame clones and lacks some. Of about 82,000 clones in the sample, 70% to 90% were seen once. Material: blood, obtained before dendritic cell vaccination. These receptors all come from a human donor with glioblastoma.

This CDR3 is CASRETGGTQYF. CDR3 in DNA: TGTGCCAGCAGGGAGACAGGGGGTACGCAGTATTTT. The V gene is TRBV6-1, the J gene TRBJ2-3, with 9 bases aligning to TRBD1. Germline CDR1 reads MNHNS; CDR2 reads SASEGT. The length of the CDR3 is 12 residues. Unmatched junction bases numbered 3, after V lost 6 bases and J lost 8 bases.

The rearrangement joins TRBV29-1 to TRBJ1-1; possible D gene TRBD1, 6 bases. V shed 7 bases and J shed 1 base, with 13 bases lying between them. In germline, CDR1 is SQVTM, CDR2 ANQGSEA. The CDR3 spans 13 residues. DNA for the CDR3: TGCAGCGCCCAACGACAGGAGAACACTGAAGCTTTCTTT. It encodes CSAQRQENTEAFF.

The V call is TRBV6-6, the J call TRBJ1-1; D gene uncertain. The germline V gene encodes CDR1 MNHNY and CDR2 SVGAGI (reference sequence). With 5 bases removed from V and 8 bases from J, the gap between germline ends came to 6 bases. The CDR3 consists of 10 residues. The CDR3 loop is CASSTGEAFF. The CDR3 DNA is TGTGCCAGCAGTACGGGGGAAGCTTTCTTT.

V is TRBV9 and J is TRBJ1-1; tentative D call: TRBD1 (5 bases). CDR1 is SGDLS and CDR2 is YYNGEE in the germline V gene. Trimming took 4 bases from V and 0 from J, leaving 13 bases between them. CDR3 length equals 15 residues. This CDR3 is CASSPRRGMNTEAFF. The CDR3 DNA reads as TGTGCCAGCAGCCCAAGGCGGGGGATGAACACTGAAGCTTTCTTT.

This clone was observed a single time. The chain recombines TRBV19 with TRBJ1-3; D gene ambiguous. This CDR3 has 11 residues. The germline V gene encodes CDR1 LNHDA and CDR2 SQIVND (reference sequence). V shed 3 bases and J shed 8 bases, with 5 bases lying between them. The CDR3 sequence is CASSIEDTIYF. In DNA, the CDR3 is TGTGCCAGTAGTATTGAGGACACCATATATTTT.

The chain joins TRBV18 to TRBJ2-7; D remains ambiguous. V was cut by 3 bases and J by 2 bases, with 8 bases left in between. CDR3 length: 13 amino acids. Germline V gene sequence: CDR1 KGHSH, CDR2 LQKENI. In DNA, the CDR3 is TGTGCCAGCTCACCGCTAACAGCCTACGAGCAGTACTTC. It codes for CASSPLTAYEQYF.

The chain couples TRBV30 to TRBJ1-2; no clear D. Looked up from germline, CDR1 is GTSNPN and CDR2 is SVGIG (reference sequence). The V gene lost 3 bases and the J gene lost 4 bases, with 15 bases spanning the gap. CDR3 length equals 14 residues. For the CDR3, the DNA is TGTGCCTGGAGCCCATCCCGGGTTAGCTATGGCTACACCTTC. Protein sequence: CAWSPSRVSYGYTF.

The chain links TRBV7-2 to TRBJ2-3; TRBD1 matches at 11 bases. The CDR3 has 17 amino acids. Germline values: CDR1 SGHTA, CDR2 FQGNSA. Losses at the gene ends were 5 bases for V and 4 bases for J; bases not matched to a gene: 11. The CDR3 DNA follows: TGTGCCAGCAGCGCTCACCGCAGGACAGGGGGCCCAGATACGCAGTATTTT. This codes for CASSAHRRTGGPDTQYF.

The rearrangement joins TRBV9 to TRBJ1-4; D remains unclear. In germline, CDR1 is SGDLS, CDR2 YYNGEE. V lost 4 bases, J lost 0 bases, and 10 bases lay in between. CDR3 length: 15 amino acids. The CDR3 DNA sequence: TGTGCCAGCAGCCCCTGGGCAGCAACTAATGAAAAACTGTTTTTT. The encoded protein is CASSPWAATNEKLFF.

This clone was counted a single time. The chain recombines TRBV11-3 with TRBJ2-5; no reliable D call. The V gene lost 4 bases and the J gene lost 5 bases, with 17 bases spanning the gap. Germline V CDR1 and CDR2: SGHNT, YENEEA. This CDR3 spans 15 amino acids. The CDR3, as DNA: TGTGCCAGCAGCTCCCCCCGTACTCTATTTGAGACCCAGTACTTC. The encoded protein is CASSSPRTLFETQYF.

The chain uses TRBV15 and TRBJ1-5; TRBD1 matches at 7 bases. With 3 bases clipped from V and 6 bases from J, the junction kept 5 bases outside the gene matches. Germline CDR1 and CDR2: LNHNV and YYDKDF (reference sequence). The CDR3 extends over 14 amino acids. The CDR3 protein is CATSRGGQSQPQHF. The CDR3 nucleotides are TGTGCCACCAGCAGGGGGGGACAGTCTCAGCCCCAGCATTTT.

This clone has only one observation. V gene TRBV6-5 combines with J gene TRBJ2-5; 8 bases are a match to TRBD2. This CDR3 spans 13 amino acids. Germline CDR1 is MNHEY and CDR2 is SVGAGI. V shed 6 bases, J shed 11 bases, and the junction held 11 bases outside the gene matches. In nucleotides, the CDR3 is TGTGCCAGCAGGGAAAATAGCGGGGAAGATCAGTACTTC. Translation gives CASRENSGEDQYF.

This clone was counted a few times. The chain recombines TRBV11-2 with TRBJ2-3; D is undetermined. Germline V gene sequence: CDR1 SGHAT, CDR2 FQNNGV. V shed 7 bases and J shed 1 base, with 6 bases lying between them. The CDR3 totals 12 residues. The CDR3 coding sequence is TGTGCCAGCACCCCGGGCACAGATACGCAGTATTTT. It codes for CASTPGTDTQYF.

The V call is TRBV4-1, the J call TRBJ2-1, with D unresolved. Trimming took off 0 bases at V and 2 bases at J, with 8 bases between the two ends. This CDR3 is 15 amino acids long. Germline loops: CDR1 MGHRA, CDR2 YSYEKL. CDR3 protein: CASSQELGTYNEQFF. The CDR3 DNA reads TGCGCCAGCAGCCAAGAGCTAGGAACCTACAATGAGCAGTTCTTC.

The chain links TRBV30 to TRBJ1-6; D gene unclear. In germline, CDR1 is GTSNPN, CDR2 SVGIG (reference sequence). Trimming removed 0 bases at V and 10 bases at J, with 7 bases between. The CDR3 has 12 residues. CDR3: CAWSVLGSPLHF. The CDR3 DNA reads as TGTGCCTGGAGTGTACTAGGGTCACCCCTCCACTTT.

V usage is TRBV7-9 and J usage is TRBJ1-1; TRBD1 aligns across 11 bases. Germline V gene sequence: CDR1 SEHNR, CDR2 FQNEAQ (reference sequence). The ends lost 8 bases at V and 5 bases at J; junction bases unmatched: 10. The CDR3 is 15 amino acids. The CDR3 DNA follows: TGTGCCAGCGAGGGACAGGGGGGTCGGGGGACTGAAGCTTTCTTT. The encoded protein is CASEGQGGRGTEAFF.

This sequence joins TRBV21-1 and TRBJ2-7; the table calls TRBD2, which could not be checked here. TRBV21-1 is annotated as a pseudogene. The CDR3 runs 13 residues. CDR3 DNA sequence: TGTGCCAGCAGCAGTCTTCCGAGCTACGAGCAGTACTTC. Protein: CASSSLPSYEQYF.

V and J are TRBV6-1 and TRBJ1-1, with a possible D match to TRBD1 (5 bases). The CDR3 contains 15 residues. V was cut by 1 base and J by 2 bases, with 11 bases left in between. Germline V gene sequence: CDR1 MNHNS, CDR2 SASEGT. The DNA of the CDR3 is TGTGCCAGCAGTGAAGGGGGGGAAGGAAACACTGAAGCTTTCTTT. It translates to CASSEGGEGNTEAFF.

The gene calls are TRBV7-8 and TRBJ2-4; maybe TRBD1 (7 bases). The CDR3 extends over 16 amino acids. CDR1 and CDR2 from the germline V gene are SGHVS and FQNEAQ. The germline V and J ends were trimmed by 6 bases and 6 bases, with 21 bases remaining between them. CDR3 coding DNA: TGTGCCAGCAGTGACGACAGGGACTTTGGGAGAAACATTCAGTACTTC. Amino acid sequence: CASSDDRDFGRNIQYF.

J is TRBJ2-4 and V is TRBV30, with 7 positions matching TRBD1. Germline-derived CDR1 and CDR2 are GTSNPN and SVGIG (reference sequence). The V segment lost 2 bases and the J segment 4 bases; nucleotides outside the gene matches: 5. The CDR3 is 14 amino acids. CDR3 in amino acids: CAWSYRGGKNIQYF. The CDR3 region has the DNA TGTGCCTGGAGTTACAGGGGCGGAAAAAACATTCAGTACTTC. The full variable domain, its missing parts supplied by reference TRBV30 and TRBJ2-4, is SQTIHQWPATLVQPVGSPLSLECTVEGTSNPNLYWYRQAAGRGLQLLFYSVGIGQISSEVPQNLSASRPQDRQFILSSKKLLLSDSGFYLCAWSYRGGKNIQYFGAGTRLSVL.

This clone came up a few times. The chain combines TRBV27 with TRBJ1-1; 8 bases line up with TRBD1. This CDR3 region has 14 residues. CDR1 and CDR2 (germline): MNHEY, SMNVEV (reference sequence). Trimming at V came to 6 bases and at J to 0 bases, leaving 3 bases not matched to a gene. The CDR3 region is CASRAGQVNTEAFF. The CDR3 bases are TGTGCCAGCAGGGCGGGACAGGTGAACACTGAAGCTTTCTTT.

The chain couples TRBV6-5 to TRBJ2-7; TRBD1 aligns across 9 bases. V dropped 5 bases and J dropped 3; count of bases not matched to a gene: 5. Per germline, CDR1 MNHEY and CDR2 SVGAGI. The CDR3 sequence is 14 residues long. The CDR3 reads CASSGQGFSYEQYF. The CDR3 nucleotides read TGTGCCAGCAGTGGACAGGGGTTCAGCTACGAGCAGTACTTC.

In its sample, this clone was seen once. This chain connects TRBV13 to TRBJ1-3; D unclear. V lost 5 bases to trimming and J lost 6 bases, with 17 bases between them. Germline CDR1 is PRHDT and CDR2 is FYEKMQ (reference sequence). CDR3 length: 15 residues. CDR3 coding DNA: TGTGCCAGCAGCACCCGACCTGAACGGGAAAACACCATATATTTT. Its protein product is CASSTRPERENTIYF.

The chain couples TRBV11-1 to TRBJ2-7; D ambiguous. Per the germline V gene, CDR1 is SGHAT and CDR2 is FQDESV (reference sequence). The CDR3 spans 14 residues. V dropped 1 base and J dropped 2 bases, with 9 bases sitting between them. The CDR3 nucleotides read TGTGCCAGCAGCTTAGTAGCAGTAGCCTACGAGCAGTACTTC. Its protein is CASSLVAVAYEQYF.